This is a list of T cell receptor beta chains from one sample in a study of blood T cells in healthy people across ages. TCRdb passed the 5' RACE reads through MiXCR, listing each CDR3 protein once. The table has 1 million or so distinct CDR3 sequences, approximately 25% seen once. This sample was shared with a second study, whose subject was T cells of mothers and their children.

Source material: blood. The receptors here all came from a girl aged 2 to 10 in good health. Each CDR3 is given with its conserved first and last residue. The D gene is left open where the match is weak. Clone size, where shown, is once, few, many, or a class for clones that have expanded.

>TRBV9|.|TRBJ1-4|.
TGTGCCAGCAGCGCAGCCGGGGTCGCTAATGAAAAACTGTTTTTT
CASSAAGVANEKLFF
>TRBV27|TRBD2|TRBJ2-3|.
TGTGCCAGCAGTTTTTCTAGCGGGTCTCGAGATACGCAGTATTTT
CASSFSSGSRDTQYF
>TRBV28|.|TRBJ1-1|.
TGTGCCAGCAGTCCGGCGAAGGGAGACACTGAAGCTTTCTTT
CASSPAKGDTEAFF
>TRBV12-3/TRBV12-4|TRBD1|TRBJ1-1|.
TGTGCCAGCAGTTCAACCAGGGGGCACACTGAAGCTTTCTTT
CASSSTRGHTEAFF
>TRBV7-7|.|TRBJ2-1|few
TGTGCTAGCAGCCCGGCGGTCTCCTACAATGAGCAGTTCTTC
CASSPAVSYNEQFF
>TRBV12-3/TRBV12-4|TRBD1|TRBJ1-3|few
TGTGCCAGCAGCCACAGGGGAACTGGAAACACCATATATTTT
CASSHRGTGNTIYF
>TRBV7-2|TRBD2|TRBJ2-7|few
TGTGCCAGCAGCTTAGATGCCAGCGGGAGTCCGATCTCCTACGAGCAGTACTTC
CASSLDASGSPISYEQYF
>TRBV20-1|.|TRBJ2-7|.
TGCAGTGCTCAACAGGATGTGAGCTCCTACGAGCAGTACTTC
CSAQQDVSSYEQYF
>TRBV29-1|.|TRBJ2-5|.
TGCAGCGAAGCAGACGGCCAAGAGACCCAGTACTTC
CSEADGQETQYF
>TRBV3-1|TRBD2|TRBJ2-1|.
TGTGCCAGCAGCCAAGTTATAGCGGGAGGGCCGTACGAGCAGTTCTTC
CASSQVIAGGPYEQFF
>TRBV29-1|.|TRBJ2-7|.
TGCAGCGTTGAAGTTCTCGGCTACGAGCAGTACTTC
CSVEVLGYEQYF
>TRBV3-1|.|TRBJ1-5|.
TGTGCCAGCAGCCAAGATACTGGAAATCAGCCCCAGCATTTT
CASSQDTGNQPQHF
>TRBV20-1|.|TRBJ2-1|.
TGCAGTGCTAGAGATCAGGGGAAATATGAGCAGTTCTTC
CSARDQGKYEQFF
>TRBV10-3|TRBD1|TRBJ2-7|few
TGTGCCATCAGCCCAAGACAGGGGGTCACCTACGAGCAGTACTTC
CAISPRQGVTYEQYF
>TRBV7-3|TRBD1|TRBJ2-3|.
TGTGCCAGCAGCTCCGGAGACAGGGGGCGTACAGATACGCAGTATTTT
CASSSGDRGRTDTQYF
>TRBV7-9|.|TRBJ2-7|.
TGTGCCAGCAGCTCATTAGACTTAAGACCCTACGAGCAGTACTTC
CASSSLDLRPYEQYF
>TRBV24-1|.|TRBJ1-5|few
TGTGCCTCCGGGGATAATCAGCCCCAGCATTTT
CASGDNQPQHF
>TRBV29-1|TRBD1|TRBJ2-3|few
TGCAGCGTTGAAGATCCGGGGACAGGGGCCACAGATACGCAGTATTTT
CSVEDPGTGATDTQYF
>TRBV7-9|TRBD2|TRBJ2-1|few
TGTGCCAGCAGCCCGACTAGCGGCTTAAATGAGCAGTTCTTC
CASSPTSGLNEQFF
>TRBV12-3/TRBV12-4|.|TRBJ2-2|.
TGTGCCAGCGCCCTAGGCCCAACTTTCACCGGGGAGCTGTTTTTT
CASALGPTFTGELFF
>TRBV4-1|TRBD2|TRBJ2-1|few
TGCGCCAGCAGCCAAGTCCCACTAGCGGGAGCAAAGGATGAGCAGTTCTTC
CASSQVPLAGAKDEQFF
>TRBV6-6|.|TRBJ1-5|.
TGTGCCAGCAGCGAGGCGGGGTACCAGCCTCAGCATTTT
CASSEAGYQPQHF
>TRBV7-6|.|TRBJ2-7|many
TGTGCCAGCAGCTTAACGGGGTCGGGAGAATACGAGCAGTACTTC
CASSLTGSGEYEQYF
>TRBV7-2|TRBD1|TRBJ2-7|.
TGTGCCAGCAGCTTAGAAGGGACAGGGAGCTACGAGCAGTACTTC
CASSLEGTGSYEQYF
>TRBV6-2/TRBV6-3|.|TRBJ2-1|.
TGTGCCAGCAGTTATCAGATTAAGCGGACATACAATGAGCAGTTCTTC
CASSYQIKRTYNEQFF
>TRBV5-1|TRBD2|TRBJ2-1|.
TGCGCCAGCAGCTTTAGCGGGAGGCCCTCCCATGAGCAGTTCTTC
CASSFSGRPSHEQFF
>TRBV11-2|.|TRBJ2-2|few
TGTGCCAGCAGCTTAGCGCGTCAGGTGAAAACCGGGGAGCTGTTTTTT
CASSLARQVKTGELFF
>TRBV6-5|TRBD2|TRBJ2-1|.
TGTGCCAGCAGTCAAACAGTAGCGGGGGCGAATGAGCAGTTCTTC
CASSQTVAGANEQFF
>TRBV15|TRBD2|TRBJ2-1|few
TGTGCTACCACCATAAACCGGGGGGTATACAATGAGCAGTTCTTC
CATTINRGVYNEQFF
>TRBV12-3/TRBV12-4|.|TRBJ2-1|.
TGTGCCAGCAAAATAGCTGGCGACTCCTACAATGAGCAGTTCTTC
CASKIAGDSYNEQFF
>TRBV29-1|.|TRBJ2-1|.
TGCAGCGTTGAACTACGGAGTACCTACAATGAGCAGTTCTTC
CSVELRSTYNEQFF
>TRBV29-1|TRBD1|TRBJ1-2|few
TGCAGCTCACGGACAGGGGGCAGGGGTGGCTACACCTTC
CSSRTGGRGGYTF
>TRBV20-1|.|TRBJ1-2|few
TGCAGTGCTAGCTTTAACTATGGCTACACCTTC
CSASFNYGYTF
>TRBV6-2/TRBV6-3|.|TRBJ2-7|few
TGTGCCAGCAGTTACACGGCAGGCAGCGGTTACTACGAGCAGTACTTC
CASSYTAGSGYYEQYF
>TRBV15|TRBD2|TRBJ2-1|.
TGTGCCACCAGCGGGGAAGAGACTAGCGGGCGACTTTATGAGCAGTTCTTC
CATSGEETSGRLYEQFF
>TRBV11-2|TRBD1|TRBJ1-2|few
TGTGCCAGCAGCGAGGGGGCGAATGGCTACACCTTC
CASSEGANGYTF
>TRBV27|.|TRBJ1-4|.
TGTGCCGGCCTCACCCCTGGACAACAATATAATGAAAAACTGTTTTTT
CAGLTPGQQYNEKLFF
>TRBV7-6|.|TRBJ2-1|.
TGTGCCAGCATCAAGGGACCCTACAATGAGCAGTTCTTC
CASIKGPYNEQFF
>TRBV28|.|TRBJ2-1|.
TGTGCCAGCAGTTTAATCGGGGGATCGGGCAATGAGCAGTTCTTC
CASSLIGGSGNEQFF
>TRBV29-1|.|TRBJ2-1|.
TGCAGCGTTGCGGGGGAGAAAGTGCAGTTCTTC
CSVAGEKVQFF
>TRBV12-3/TRBV12-4|TRBD1|TRBJ1-5|once
TGTGCCAGCAGTTTTACAGGGGTTAGCAATCAGCCCCAGCATTTT
CASSFTGVSNQPQHF
>TRBV29-1|.|TRBJ2-5|once
TGCAGCGTTGAAGGTGTAGAGGCGGTCCAAGAGACCCAGTACTTC
CSVEGVEAVQETQYF
>TRBV12-3/TRBV12-4|TRBD1|TRBJ1-4|.
TGTGCCAGCAGCCCGACAGGGGCTTTGGGTGAAAAACTGTTTTTT
CASSPTGALGEKLFF
>TRBV7-3|TRBD2|TRBJ2-3|few
TGTGCCAGCAGCTCCAGGGCGACTAGCGGCTACACAGATACGCAGTATTTT
CASSSRATSGYTDTQYF
>TRBV14|.|TRBJ1-4|few
TGTGCCAGCAGCCCGACCCCCTGGGGGGATGAAAAACTGTTTTTT
CASSPTPWGDEKLFF
>TRBV20-1|TRBD2|TRBJ2-3|.
TGCAGTGCTACTCACCGACTAGCGGAAAGCACAGATACGCAGTATTTT
CSATHRLAESTDTQYF
>TRBV12-3/TRBV12-4|TRBD1|TRBJ1-2|few
TGTGCCAGCAGTTTATCGGGACAGGAGATTTATGGCTACACCTTC
CASSLSGQEIYGYTF
>TRBV6-2/TRBV6-3|.|TRBJ2-4|many
TGTGCCAGCAGGACCGACTTAAAAAACATTCAGTACTTC
CASRTDLKNIQYF